Sequencing of this T cell receptor (beta chain) was carried out in a study of T cells in localized non-small cell lung cancer. Study-wide findings and caveats: As only one tumor region underwent sequencing, heterogeneity remains possible.

Germline-derived CDR1 and CDR2 are MNHEY and SMNVEV (reference sequence). Trimming pared 4 bases from V and 4 bases from J, leaving 13 bases between. The CDR3 has 14 amino acids. Sequencing used immunoSEQ multiplex PCR; TCRdb keeps in-frame clones, though not all of them. The table records approximately 29,000 clones, around 82% of them present only once. Worth noting for this clone: Its antigen is not known.

The origin of this receptor is a male donor aged 60 or over with stage II squamous cell lung carcinoma. The rearrangement links TRBV27 to TRBJ1-1, with D possibly matching TRBD1 (5 bases). The sequencing used peripheral blood, collected before any cancer treatment. CDR3 in DNA: TGTGCCAGCAGTTGGGGACTCATGGCCACTGAAGCTTTCTTT. It yields the protein CASSWGLMATEAFF.